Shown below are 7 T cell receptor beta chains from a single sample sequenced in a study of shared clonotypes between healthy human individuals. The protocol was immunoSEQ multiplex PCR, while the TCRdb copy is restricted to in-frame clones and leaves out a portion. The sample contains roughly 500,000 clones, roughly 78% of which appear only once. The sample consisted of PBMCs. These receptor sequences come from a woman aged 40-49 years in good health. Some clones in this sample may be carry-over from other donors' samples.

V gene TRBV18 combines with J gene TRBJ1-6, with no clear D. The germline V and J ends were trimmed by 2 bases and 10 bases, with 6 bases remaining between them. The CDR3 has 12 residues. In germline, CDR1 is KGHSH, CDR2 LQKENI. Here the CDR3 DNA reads TGTGCCAGCTCACCAAGAGGGTCACCCCTCCACTTT. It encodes CASSPRGSPLHF. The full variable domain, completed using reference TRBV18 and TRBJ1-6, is NAGVMQNPRHLVRRRGQEARLRCSPMKGHSHVYWYRQLPEEGLKFMVYLQKENIIDESGMPKERFSAEFPKEGPSILRIQQVVRGDSAAYFCASSPRGSPLHFGNGTRLTVT.

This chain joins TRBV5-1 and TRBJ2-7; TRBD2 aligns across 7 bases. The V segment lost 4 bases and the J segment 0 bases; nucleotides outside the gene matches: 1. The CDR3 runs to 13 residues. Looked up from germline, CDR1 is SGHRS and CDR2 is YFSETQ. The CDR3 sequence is CASSRGDSYEQYF. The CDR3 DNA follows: TGCGCCAGCAGCCGGGGGGACTCCTACGAGCAGTACTTC.

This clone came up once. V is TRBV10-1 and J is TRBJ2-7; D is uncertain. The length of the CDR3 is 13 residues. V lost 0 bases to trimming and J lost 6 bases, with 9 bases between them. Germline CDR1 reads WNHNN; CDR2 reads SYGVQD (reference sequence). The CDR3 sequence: CASSESTFREQYF. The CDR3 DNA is TGCGCCAGCAGTGAGTCGACCTTCCGCGAGCAGTACTTC.

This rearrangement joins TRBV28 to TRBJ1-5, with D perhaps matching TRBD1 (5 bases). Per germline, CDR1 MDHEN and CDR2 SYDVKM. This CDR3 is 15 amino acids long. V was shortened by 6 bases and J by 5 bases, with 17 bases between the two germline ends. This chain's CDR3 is CASRPGGLSDQPQHF. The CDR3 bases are TGTGCCAGCAGACCGGGGGGGTTGAGCGATCAGCCCCAGCATTTT. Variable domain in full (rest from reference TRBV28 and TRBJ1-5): DVKVTQSSRYLVKRTGEKVFLECVQDMDHENMFWYRQDPGLGLRLIYFSYDVKMKEKGDIPEGYSVSREKKERFSLILESASTNQTSMYLCASRPGGLSDQPQHFGDGTRLSIL.

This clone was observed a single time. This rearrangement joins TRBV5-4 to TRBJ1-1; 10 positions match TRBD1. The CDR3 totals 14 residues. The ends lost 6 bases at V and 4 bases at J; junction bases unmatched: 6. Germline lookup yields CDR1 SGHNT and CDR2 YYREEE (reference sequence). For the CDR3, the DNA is TGTGCCAGCACCCCGACAGGGGGCCTCACTGAAGCTTTCTTT. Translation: CASTPTGGLTEAFF.

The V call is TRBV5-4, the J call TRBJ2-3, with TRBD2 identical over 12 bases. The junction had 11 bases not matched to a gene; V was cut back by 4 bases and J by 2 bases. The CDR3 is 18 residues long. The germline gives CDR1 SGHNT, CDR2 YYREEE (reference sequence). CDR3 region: CASSPLAGGTGVTDTQYF. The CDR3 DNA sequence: TGTGCCAGCAGCCCACTAGCGGGAGGCACCGGGGTCACAGATACGCAGTATTTT.

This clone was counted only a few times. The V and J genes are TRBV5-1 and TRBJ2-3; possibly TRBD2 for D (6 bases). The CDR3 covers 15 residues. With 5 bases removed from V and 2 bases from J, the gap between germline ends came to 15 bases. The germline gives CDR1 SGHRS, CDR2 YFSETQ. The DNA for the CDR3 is TGCGCCAGCAGGGAAGTAGCGGACATCACAGATACGCAGTATTTT. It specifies CASREVADITDTQYF.